This is a list of T cell receptor beta chains from one sample in a study of shared clonotypes between healthy human individuals. Profiling relied on immunoSEQ multiplex PCR, and the TCRdb table lists in-frame clones only, not all of them. This repertoire shows some 630,000 clones, approximately 96% found once; its top ten account for 0.11%. Sample: naive CD8+ T cells sorted from blood. These receptors came from a woman aged 25 to 39 in good health. CDR3s leave out the opening cysteine and the closing phenylalanine or tryptophan.

V gene	CDR3 protein
TRBV2	ASTPGSSYEQY
TRBV28	ASSLATSSDTQY
TRBV27	ASSFGGETR
TRBV11-2	ASSLTSSYNEQF
TRBV4-1	ASSQARGRVNTEAF
TRBV2	ASSDPSGTLRGETQY
TRBV7-9	ASSLVGDANNEQF
TRBV27	ASSSQRAGTDTQY
TRBV6-1	ASSEARKVTAYNEQF
TRBV7-6	ASSLAGGAEQY
TRBV28	ASSLFLQTPGANYGYT
TRBV27	ASRPGTSHEQY
TRBV7-9	ASSSGRVTEAF
TRBV13	ASSSANTEAF
TRBV5-1	ASSWGAAITEAF
TRBV5-5	ASRGGGAYEQY
TRBV4-1	ASSQGTAREKGNEQF
TRBV7-9	ASSPLSGQGAYEQY
TRBV30	AWSLGPTYEQY
TRBV4-1	ASSHLAGVGYDEQF
TRBV2	ASKTSSGSRYEQY
TRBV20-1	SAGWSEQY
TRBV4-2	ASSQDSETQY
TRBV2	ASSESLAVTYEQY
TRBV2	ASFRGFYEQY
TRBV6-5	ASSYSEGGVYGYT
TRBV7-8	ASSPPSTGVGANVLT
TRBV19	ASMTVVMGNQPQH
TRBV4-1	ASSQETGRLEDTQY
TRBV6-5	ASSLQGDQETQY
TRBV10-2	ASSPDGTDTQY
TRBV4-1	ASSQRGFVDEQY
TRBV28	ASSFWREGNEQF